The next 15 T cell receptor beta chains were all read from a single sample in a study of identifying expanded T cells in peripheral blood. Assay used: immunoSEQ multiplex PCR; TCRdb lists only in-frame clones, some missing. The sample yields over 90,000 clones, around 89% seen once. Sequences were obtained from blood. These receptors were obtained from a person aged 18 to 75 in good health.

The chain joins TRBV7-2 to TRBJ2-7, with 9 bases identical to TRBD1. The CDR3 extends over 16 amino acids. Germline-derived CDR1 and CDR2 are SGHTA and FQGNSA. V trimming: 3 bases; J trimming: 3 bases; junction bases outside the gene matches: 9. Here the CDR3 reads CASSFVGQGNDYEQYF. The CDR3 DNA is TGTGCCAGCAGCTTTGTCGGACAGGGGAATGACTACGAGCAGTACTTC.

The DNA of the CDR3 is TGCGCCAGCAGCTACATAAGCTCCTACGAGCAGTACTTC. Amino acid sequence: CASSYISSYEQYF. V and J are TRBV5-1 and TRBJ2-7; D is unresolved. V gave up 3 bases and J gave up 0 bases, with 7 bases separating them. CDR1 and CDR2 (germline): SGHRS, YFSETQ. The CDR3 has 13 residues.

This chain uses TRBV5-8 with TRBJ2-7; D could derive from TRBD1 or TRBD2 (5 bases each). V was pared by 0 bases and J by 6 bases, with 16 bases between. Germline CDR1 SGHTS, CDR2 YDEGEE. This CDR3 region has 15 residues. DNA for the CDR3: TGTGCCAGCAGCTTGGGACCGGGACGTAATTTCGAGCAGTACTTC. The encoded protein is CASSLGPGRNFEQYF.

This rearrangement joins TRBV5-4 to TRBJ2-2; 10 nucleotides line up with TRBD2. V dropped 4 bases and J dropped 7; count of bases not matched to a gene: 7. Per the germline V gene, CDR1 is SGHNT and CDR2 is YYREEE (reference sequence). The CDR3 consists of 15 residues. CDR3 sequence (DNA): TGTGCCAGCAGCCCGAGCGGGGGGGCGGTCGGGGAGCTGTTTTTT. Its translation: CASSPSGGAVGELFF.

The rearrangement links TRBV9 to TRBJ2-3; D gene unclear. Trimming removed 6 bases at V and 1 base at J, with 15 bases between. Germline-derived CDR1 and CDR2 are SGDLS and YYNGEE. This CDR3 contains 15 residues. CDR3 nucleotide sequence: TGTGCCAGCACCCTAGACCAGCGAGGCACAGATACGCAGTATTTT. Amino acid sequence: CASTLDQRGTDTQYF.

The chain uses TRBV5-6 and TRBJ2-5; 9 bases align to TRBD2. V was clipped by 0 bases and J by 4 bases; unmatched bases: 7. CDR3 size: 16 residues. Germline V gene sequence: CDR1 SGHDT, CDR2 YYEEEE. This CDR3 reads CASSLEPSGALETQYF. CDR3 DNA sequence: TGTGCCAGCAGCTTGGAGCCTAGCGGGGCCCTAGAGACCCAGTACTTC.

This clone was found a few times. V is TRBV15 and J is TRBJ1-5; maybe TRBD1 (5 bases). V was trimmed by 0 bases and J by 0 bases, leaving 9 bases between them. CDR3 length: 16 amino acids. Germline assignment: CDR1 LNHNV and CDR2 YYDKDF (reference sequence). The DNA of the CDR3 is TGTGCCACCAGCAGAGATTTGGGACTTAGCAATCAGCCCCAGCATTTT. As protein: CATSRDLGLSNQPQHF.

The V call is TRBV5-1, the J call TRBJ1-1; D is perhaps TRBD1 (5 bases). The CDR3 runs 15 residues. The germline CDR1 and CDR2 sequences are SGHRS and YFSETQ. Trimming shortened V by 5 bases and J by 5 bases, and 19 bases separated the two germline ends. The CDR3 region has the DNA TGCGCCAGCAGGTCTCATCCTCGGGACGGGACTGAAGCTTTCTTT. Translated: CASRSHPRDGTEAFF.

This chain joins TRBV2 and TRBJ2-7; D is possibly TRBD1 or TRBD2 (5 bases each). This CDR3 has 16 amino acids. V dropped 3 bases and J dropped 2 bases, with 17 bases sitting between them. From germline, CDR1 is SNHLY and CDR2 FYNNEI. CDR3: CASSDSGQRYTYEQYF. The CDR3 nucleotides are TGTGCCAGCAGTGACTCGGGGCAGAGATATACCTACGAGCAGTACTTC. The full variable domain, its missing parts supplied by reference TRBV2 and TRBJ2-7, is EPEVTQTPSHQVTQMGQEVILRCVPISNHLYFYWYRQILGQKVEFLVSFYNNEISEKSEIFDDQFSVERPDGSNFTLKIRSTKLEDSAMYFCASSDSGQRYTYEQYFGPGTRLTVT.

This clone was counted once. The gene calls are TRBV18 and TRBJ2-2; 7 bases are shared with TRBD1. The CDR3 is 16 amino acids. The germline CDR1 and CDR2 sequences are KGHSH and LQKENI. Germline trimming cut 3 bases from V and 3 bases from J; bases unmatched to any gene: 7. The CDR3 loop reads CASSPLEGADTGELFF. The DNA of the CDR3 is TGTGCCAGCTCACCCCTAGAGGGGGCGGACACCGGGGAGCTGTTTTTT.

J is TRBJ2-1 and V is TRBV7-9; TRBD1 might be the D (5 bases). In germline, CDR1 is SEHNR, CDR2 FQNEAQ (reference sequence). V was trimmed by 5 bases and J by 0 bases, leaving 14 bases between them. This CDR3 has 16 residues. The CDR3 reads CASSTKGFSSYNEQFF. CDR3 in DNA: TGTGCCAGCAGCACTAAGGGGTTCAGCTCCTACAATGAGCAGTTCTTC.

Of note for this clone: One junction end disagrees with the germline gene, perhaps due to a read error. This chain joins TRBV5-1 and TRBJ2-2; D ambiguous. The CDR3 spans 14 residues. CDR1 is SGHRS and CDR2 is YFSETQ in the germline V gene. This CDR3 reads CASRLGLGTGELFF. The CDR3 nucleotides read TGTGCCAGCAGGTTGGGATTGGGCACCGGGGAGCTGTTTTTT.

This clone was counted a single time. The V gene is TRBV10-3, the J gene TRBJ1-5; a weak D match, TRBD1 (6 bases). The CDR3 runs to 15 residues. Trimming pared 5 bases from V and 5 bases from J, leaving 16 bases between. Germline V lookup: CDR1 ENHRY, CDR2 SYGVKD. CDR3 in amino acids: CAISQGWGADQPQHF. Written as DNA, the CDR3 is TGTGCCATCAGTCAGGGTTGGGGGGCCGATCAGCCCCAGCATTTT.

V gene TRBV2 combines with J gene TRBJ1-5; D gene ambiguous. V lost 11 bases, J lost 1 base, and 9 bases lay in between. This CDR3 is 12 amino acids long. From germline, CDR1 is SNHLY and CDR2 FYNNEI. The CDR3 DNA is TGTGCCTCGAACCCGAGCAATCAGCCCCAGCATTTT. This encodes CASNPSNQPQHF.

There are a few counts of this clone. J is TRBJ1-6 and V is TRBV10-3, with D perhaps matching TRBD1 (6 bases). The ends were cut back, 0 bases at V and 6 bases at J, with 15 bases in the middle. This CDR3 spans 17 amino acids. CDR1 is ENHRY, CDR2 SYGVKD, per germline. The CDR3 region has the DNA TGTGCCATCAGTGAGTCGAACTTACAGGGAAGTAATTCACCCCTCCACTTT. Its protein product is CAISESNLQGSNSPLHF.